The source of this TCR beta chain is a study of OX40 agonist ivuxolimab in advanced cancers. Study information: Dose-escalation patients' cancers were hepatocellular carcinoma, melanoma, renal cell or head and neck cancer.

Per germline, CDR1 MNHEY and CDR2 SVGAGI. The CDR3 extends over 14 amino acids. Trimming cost V 5 bases and J 2 bases, with 12 bases left between them. The data were produced by immunoSEQ multiplex PCR, yet TCRdb's version contains in-frame clones alone and is incomplete. The table includes fewer than 85,000 clones, approximately 90% detected once. Researchers took blood at baseline, on cycle 4 day 1, and on cycle 7 day 1. As to this clone: Its antigen is currently unknown.

General study findings and limits: Among some nonresponders, normalized T-cell clonal expansion was also low. The work left the antigen specificity of expanded peripheral T cells undetermined.

The clonotype was recovered from an adult with an advanced solid tumor such as melanoma, head and neck, liver or kidney cancer. The rearrangement links TRBV6-5 to TRBJ2-5, with D possibly matching TRBD2 (5 bases). Sample: CD4+ or CD8+ T cells sorted from blood, taken in a trial of the OX40 agonist ivuxolimab. The DNA of the CDR3 is TGTGCCAGCAGTAAGACGGGAAGGCAAGAGACCCAGTACTTC. Amino acid sequence: CASSKTGRQETQYF.